This TCR beta chain derives from a study of T-cell reconstitution after alpha-beta-depleted transplantation in children. A remark on this clonotype: Its matching antigen is unknown.

The V end lost 4 bases, the J end lost 6 bases, and 19 bases lay between the germline ends. Germline loops: CDR1 LGHNA, CDR2 YSLEER. The CDR3 sequence is 16 residues long. Unique molecular identifiers were used in preparing the TCRbeta library. TCRdb processed the PCR reads anew with MiXCR; each CDR3 protein has one entry. The sample contains about 460,000 distinct CDR3 sequences, roughly 10% of which appear only once. Study-level points and caveats: One year post-transplant, T-cell counts and diversity were largely derived from T cells produced anew. Several patients had high TCRbeta diversity at day 60; it came from surviving recipient T cells and thymic progenitors. About two months after transplant, alpha-beta T cells reportedly came from several hundred expanded graft clones.

The TCR was taken from a female patient aged 2-10 years who had a stem cell transplant for aplastic anemia, so the T cells may come from the graft donor. This specimen was PBMCs, mostly from graft donor cells, taken 180 days after TCRalphabeta/CD19-depleted stem cell transplant. The chain employs TRBV4-3 and TRBJ2-4; the D gene is possibly TRBD1 (6 bases). This CDR3 reads CASSLSRVGATNIQYF. The CDR3 DNA follows: TGCGCCAGCAGCCTCTCTCGCGTGGGGGCAACAAACATTCAGTACTTC.